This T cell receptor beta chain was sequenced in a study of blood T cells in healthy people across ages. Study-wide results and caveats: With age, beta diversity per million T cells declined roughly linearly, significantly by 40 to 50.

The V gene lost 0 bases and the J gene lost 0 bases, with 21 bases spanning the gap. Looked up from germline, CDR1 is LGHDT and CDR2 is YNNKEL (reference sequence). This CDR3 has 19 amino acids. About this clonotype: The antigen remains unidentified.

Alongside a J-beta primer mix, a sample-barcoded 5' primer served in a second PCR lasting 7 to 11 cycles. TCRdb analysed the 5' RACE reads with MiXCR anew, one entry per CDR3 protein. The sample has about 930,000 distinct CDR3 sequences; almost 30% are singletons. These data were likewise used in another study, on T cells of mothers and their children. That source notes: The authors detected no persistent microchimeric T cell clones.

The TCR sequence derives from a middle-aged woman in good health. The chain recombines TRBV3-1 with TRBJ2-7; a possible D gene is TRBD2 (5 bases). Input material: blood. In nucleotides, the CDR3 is TGTGCCAGCAGCCAAGATCGGGTCGTGGACTGGTCGAGCTCCTACGAGCAGTACTTC. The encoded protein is CASSQDRVVDWSSSYEQYF.